The 13 T cell receptor beta chains below were found in one sample sequenced in a study of shared clonotypes between healthy human individuals. TCRdb's copy holds only in-frame clones and misses some; the assay was immunoSEQ multiplex PCR. Here the sample spans hundreds of thousands of clones, about 96% being singletons. The sequencing input was naive CD4+ T cells sorted from blood. The subset is: CD45RA+ positively selected. All receptors come from a woman aged 30 to 39 in good health.

The genes are TRBV27 and TRBJ2-7, with 10 bases matching TRBD1. After removal of 5 bases from V and 6 bases from J, the junction contained 4 bases not matched to a gene. The CDR3 extends over 13 amino acids. The germline V gene has CDR1 MNHEY and CDR2 SMNVEV (reference sequence). For the CDR3, the DNA is TGTGCCAGCAGTCCGGACAGGGGGGGCGAGCAGTACTTC. This gives the protein CASSPDRGGEQYF.

The V and J genes are TRBV2 and TRBJ2-4, with unresolved D. V lost 7 bases to trimming and J lost 2 bases, with 12 bases between them. CDR1 is SNHLY, CDR2 FYNNEI, per germline. The CDR3 is 14 residues long. The CDR3 here is CASKSHFSKNIQYF. CDR3 DNA: TGTGCCAGCAAAAGCCATTTTTCCAAAAACATTCAGTACTTC.

The chain links TRBV5-1 to TRBJ2-2; D gene ambiguous. CDR1 is SGHRS, CDR2 YFSETQ, per germline. V was trimmed by 1 base and J by 0 bases, leaving 10 bases between them. The CDR3 spans 16 residues. The CDR3 DNA sequence: TGCGCCAGCAGCTTGCAGTCTGGCGCGAACACCGGGGAGCTGTTTTTT. Protein product: CASSLQSGANTGELFF. The variable domain in full, completed from reference TRBV5-1 and TRBJ2-2, reads KAGVTQTPRYLIKTRGQQVTLSCSPISGHRSVSWYQQTPGQGLQFLFEYFSETQRNKGNFPGRFSGRQFSNSRSEMNVSTLELGDSALYLCASSLQSGANTGELFFGEGSRLTVL.

This chain uses TRBV27 with TRBJ2-2, with D perhaps matching TRBD1 (5 bases). This CDR3 contains 17 residues. V was trimmed by 2 bases and J by 2 bases, leaving 15 bases between them. Per germline, CDR1 MNHEY and CDR2 SMNVEV (reference sequence). CDR3 DNA: TGTGCCAGCAGTTTAATAAGGGGTGTTGGTAACACCGGGGAGCTGTTTTTT. Protein: CASSLIRGVGNTGELFF.

CDR3 nucleotide sequence: TGTGCCAGCAGCGGGACTAGCGGGAGGGCCACGGAGACCCAGTACTTC. Its translation is CASSGTSGRATETQYF. V gene TRBV9 combines with J gene TRBJ2-5; TRBD2 matches at 15 bases. The J segment lost 5 bases and the V segment lost 3 bases, leaving 5 bases of the junction unmatched. The V gene's germline CDR1 is SGDLS and CDR2 YYNGEE. CDR3 size: 16 residues.

The chain carries TRBV7-3 and TRBJ2-2, with D possibly being TRBD2 (6 bases). Trimming removed 4 bases from V and 5 bases from J, with 17 bases in between. Per germline, CDR1 SGHTA and CDR2 FQGTGA. The CDR3 runs 16 residues. CDR3 DNA: TGTGCCAGCAGCTCAACCGACGGCGGGATGACCGGGGAGCTGTTTTTT. This translates into CASSSTDGGMTGELFF.

This chain connects TRBV15 to TRBJ2-1; 9 bases fit TRBD1. The CDR3 has 17 residues. The germline gives CDR1 LNHNV, CDR2 YYDKDF (reference sequence). Trimming cost V 0 bases and J 7 bases; bases outside gene matches: 10. The CDR3 loop reads CATSREAGDRARNEQFF. The CDR3 DNA is TGTGCCACCAGCAGAGAGGCAGGGGACAGGGCAAGGAATGAGCAGTTCTTC. The full variable domain, completed using reference TRBV15 and TRBJ2-1, is DAMVIQNPRYQVTQFGKPVTLSCSQTLNHNVMYWYQQKSSQAPKLLFHYYDKDFNNEADTPDNFQSRRPNTSFCFLDIRSPGLGDTAMYLCATSREAGDRARNEQFFGPGTRLTVL.

The chain links TRBV25-1 to TRBJ1-1; D is undetermined. This CDR3 comprises 12 residues. Germline CDR1 is MGHDK and CDR2 is SYGVNS. V lost 7 bases and J lost 1, with 7 bases in between. The CDR3 DNA reads as TGTGCCAGCAAATCGCCGAACACTGAAGCTTTCTTT. Translating gives CASKSPNTEAFF. The full variable domain, with the rest looked up from reference TRBV25-1 and TRBJ1-1, is EADIYQTPRYLVIGTGKKITLECSQTMGHDKMYWYQQDPGMELHLIHYSYGVNSTEKGDLSSESTVSRIRTEHFPLTLESARPSHTSQYLCASKSPNTEAFFGQGTRLTVV.

The rearrangement joins TRBV28 to TRBJ2-7; 9 bases are a match to TRBD2. Germline CDR1 reads MDHEN; CDR2 reads SYDVKM. V shed 2 bases, J shed 2 bases, and the junction held 10 bases outside the gene matches. The CDR3 totals 17 residues. The CDR3 coding sequence is TGTGCCAGCAGTTTAGTGACTAGCGGACGGCTTCCCTACGAGCAGTACTTC. This translates into CASSLVTSGRLPYEQYF. Combining the CDR3 with reference TRBV28 and TRBJ2-7 gives the whole variable domain DVKVTQSSRYLVKRTGEKVFLECVQDMDHENMFWYRQDPGLGLRLIYFSYDVKMKEKGDIPEGYSVSREKKERFSLILESASTNQTSMYLCASSLVTSGRLPYEQYFGPGTRLTVT.

The chain has TRBV20-1 and TRBJ2-3; D unclear. V was shortened by 7 bases and J by 2 bases, with 4 bases between the two germline ends. This CDR3 is built from 10 residues. Germline assignment: CDR1 DFQATT and CDR2 SNEGSKA (reference sequence). The chain's CDR3 is CSVDTDTQYF. CDR3 DNA: TGCAGTGTGGACACAGATACGCAGTATTTT.

The chain has TRBV5-1 and TRBJ2-3; 8 bases are shared with TRBD1. This CDR3 has 13 amino acids. The V gene's germline CDR1 is SGHRS and CDR2 YFSETQ. With 4 bases clipped from V and 5 bases from J, the junction kept 3 bases outside the gene matches. CDR3 DNA sequence: TGCGCCAGCAGCCAACAGGGGGAAGATACGCAGTATTTT. This gives the protein CASSQQGEDTQYF.

The chain combines TRBV19 with TRBJ1-4; the D gene is possibly TRBD1 (6 bases). This CDR3 is built from 13 residues. Germline CDR1 is LNHDA and CDR2 is SQIVND (reference sequence). Trimming took off 8 bases at V and 4 bases at J, with 11 bases between the two ends. The CDR3 sequence is CASRDTHNEKLFF. CDR3 in DNA: TGTGCCAGTCGGGACACCCATAATGAAAAACTGTTTTTT. The variable domain in full, completed from reference TRBV19 and TRBJ1-4, reads DGGITQSPKYLFRKEGQNVTLSCEQNLNHDAMYWYRQDPGQGLRLIYYSQIVNDFQKGDIAEGYSVSREKKESFPLTVTSAQKNPTAFYLCASRDTHNEKLFFGSGTQLSVL.

The chain carries TRBV28 and TRBJ1-2; perhaps TRBD1 as D (6 bases). V shed 8 bases and J shed 3 bases, with 13 bases lying between them. Germline CDR1 reads MDHEN; CDR2 reads SYDVKM. The length of the CDR3 is 13 residues. Here the CDR3 DNA reads TGTGCCAGCGTTCGGGGGGCTGACTATGGCTACACCTTC. Encoded protein: CASVRGADYGYTF.